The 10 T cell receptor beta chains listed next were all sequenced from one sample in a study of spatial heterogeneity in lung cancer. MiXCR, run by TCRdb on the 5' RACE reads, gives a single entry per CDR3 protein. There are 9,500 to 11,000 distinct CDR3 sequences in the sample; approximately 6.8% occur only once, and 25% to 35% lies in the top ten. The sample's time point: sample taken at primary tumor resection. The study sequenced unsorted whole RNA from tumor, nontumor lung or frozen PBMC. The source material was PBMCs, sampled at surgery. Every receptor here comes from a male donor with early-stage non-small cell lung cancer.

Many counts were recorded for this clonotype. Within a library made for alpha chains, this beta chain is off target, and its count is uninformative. The CDR3 loop reads CASRPTSGGETQYF. CDR3 sequence (DNA): TGTGCCAGCAGACCTACTAGCGGGGGAGAGACCCAGTACTTC. This chain links TRBV12-3 or TRBV12-4 with TRBJ2-5; 11 nucleotides match TRBD2. This CDR3 comprises 14 residues. V lost 6 bases to trimming and J lost 4 bases; unmatched junction nucleotides: 4.

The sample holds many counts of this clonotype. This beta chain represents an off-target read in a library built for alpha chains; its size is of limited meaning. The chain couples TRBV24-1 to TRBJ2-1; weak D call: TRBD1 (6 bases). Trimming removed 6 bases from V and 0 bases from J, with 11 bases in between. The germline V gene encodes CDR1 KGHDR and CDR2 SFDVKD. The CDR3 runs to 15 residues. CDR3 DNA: TGTGCCACCAGTACAGGGTCAAGCTCCTACAATGAGCAGTTCTTC. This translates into CATSTGSSSYNEQFF.

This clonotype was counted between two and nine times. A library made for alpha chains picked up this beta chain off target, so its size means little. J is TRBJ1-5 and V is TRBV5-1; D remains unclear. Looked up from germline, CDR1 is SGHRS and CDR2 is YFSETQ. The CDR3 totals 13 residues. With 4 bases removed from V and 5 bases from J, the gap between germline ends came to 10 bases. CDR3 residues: CASSSDGYQPQHF. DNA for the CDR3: TGCGCCAGCAGCAGTGACGGCTATCAGCCCCAGCATTTT.

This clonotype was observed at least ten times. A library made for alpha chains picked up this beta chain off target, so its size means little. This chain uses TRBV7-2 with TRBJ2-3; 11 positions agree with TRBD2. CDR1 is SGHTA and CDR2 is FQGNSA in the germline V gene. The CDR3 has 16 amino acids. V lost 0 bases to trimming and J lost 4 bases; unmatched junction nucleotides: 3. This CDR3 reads CASSLATSGGADTQYF. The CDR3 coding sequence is TGTGCCAGCAGCTTAGCAACTAGCGGGGGCGCAGATACGCAGTATTTT. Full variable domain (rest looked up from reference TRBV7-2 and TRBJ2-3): GAGVSQSPSNKVTEKGKDVELRCDPISGHTALYWYRQSLGQGLEFLIYFQGNSAPDKSGLPSDRFSAERTGGSVSTLTIQRTQQEDSAVYLCASSLATSGGADTQYFGPGTRLTVL.

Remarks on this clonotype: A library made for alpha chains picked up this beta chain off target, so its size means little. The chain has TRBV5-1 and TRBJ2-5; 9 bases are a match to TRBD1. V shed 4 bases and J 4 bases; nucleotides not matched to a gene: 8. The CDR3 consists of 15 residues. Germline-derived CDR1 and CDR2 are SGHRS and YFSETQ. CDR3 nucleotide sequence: TGCGCCAGCAGCCAGGGACAGGGCCGAGGAGAGACCCAGTACTTC. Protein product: CASSQGQGRGETQYF.

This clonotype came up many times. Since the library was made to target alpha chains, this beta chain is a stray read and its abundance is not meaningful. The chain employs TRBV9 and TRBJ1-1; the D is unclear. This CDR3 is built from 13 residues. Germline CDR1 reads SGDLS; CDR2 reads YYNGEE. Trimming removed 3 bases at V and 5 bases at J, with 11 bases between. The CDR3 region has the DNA TGTGCCAGCAGCGGACGACCGGGGACTGAAGCTTTCTTT. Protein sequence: CASSGRPGTEAFF.

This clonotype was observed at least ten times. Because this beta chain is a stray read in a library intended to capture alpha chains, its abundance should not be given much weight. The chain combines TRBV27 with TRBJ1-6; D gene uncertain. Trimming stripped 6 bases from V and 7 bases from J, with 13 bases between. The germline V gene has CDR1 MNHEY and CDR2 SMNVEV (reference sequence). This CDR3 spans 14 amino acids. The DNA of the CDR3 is TGTGCCAGCAGGGCACCAGGACTCAATTCACCCCTCCACTTT. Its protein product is CASRAPGLNSPLHF.

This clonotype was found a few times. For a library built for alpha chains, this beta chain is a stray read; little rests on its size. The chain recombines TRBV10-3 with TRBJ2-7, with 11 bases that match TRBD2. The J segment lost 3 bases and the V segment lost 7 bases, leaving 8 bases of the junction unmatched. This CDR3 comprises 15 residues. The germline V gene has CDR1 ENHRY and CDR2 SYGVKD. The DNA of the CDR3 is TGTGCCATCACCCCCGGGACTAGCGGCAACTACGAGCAGTACTTC. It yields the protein CAITPGTSGNYEQYF.

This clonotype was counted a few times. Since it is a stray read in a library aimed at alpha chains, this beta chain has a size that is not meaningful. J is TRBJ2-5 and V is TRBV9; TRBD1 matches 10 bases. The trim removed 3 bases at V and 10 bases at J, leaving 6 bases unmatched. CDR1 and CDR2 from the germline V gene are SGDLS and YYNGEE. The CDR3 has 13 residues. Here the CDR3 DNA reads TGTGCCAGCAGCGGCGACAGGGGGCCCGGCCAGTACTTC. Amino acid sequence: CASSGDRGPGQYF. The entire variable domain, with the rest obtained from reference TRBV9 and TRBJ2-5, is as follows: DSGVTQTPKHLITATGQRVTLRCSPRSGDLSVYWYQQSLDQGLQFLIQYYNGEERAKGNILERFSAQQFPDLHSELNLSSLELGDSALYFCASSGDRGPGQYFGPGTRLLVL.

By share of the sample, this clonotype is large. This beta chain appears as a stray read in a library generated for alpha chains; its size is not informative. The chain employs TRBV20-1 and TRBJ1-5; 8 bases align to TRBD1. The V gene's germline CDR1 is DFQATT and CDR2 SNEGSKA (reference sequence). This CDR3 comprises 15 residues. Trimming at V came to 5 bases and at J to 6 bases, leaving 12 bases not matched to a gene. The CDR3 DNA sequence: TGCAGTGCTCCCCTCCTGGACAGGGCGGGTCAGCCCCAGCATTTT. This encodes CSAPLLDRAGQPQHF.